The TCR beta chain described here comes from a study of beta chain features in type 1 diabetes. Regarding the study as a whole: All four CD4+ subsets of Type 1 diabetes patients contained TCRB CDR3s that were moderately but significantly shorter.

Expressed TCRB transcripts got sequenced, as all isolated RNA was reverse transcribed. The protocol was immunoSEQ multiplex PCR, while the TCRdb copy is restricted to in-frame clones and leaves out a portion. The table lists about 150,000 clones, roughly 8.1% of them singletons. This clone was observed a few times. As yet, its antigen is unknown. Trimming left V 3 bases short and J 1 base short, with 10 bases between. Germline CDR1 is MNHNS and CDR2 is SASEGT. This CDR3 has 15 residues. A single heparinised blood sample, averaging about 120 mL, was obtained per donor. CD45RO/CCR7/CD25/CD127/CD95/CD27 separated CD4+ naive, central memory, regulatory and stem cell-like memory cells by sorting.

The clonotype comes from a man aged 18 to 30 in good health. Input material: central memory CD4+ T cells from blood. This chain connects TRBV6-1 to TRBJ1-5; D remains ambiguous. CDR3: CASSDGLFSNQPQHF. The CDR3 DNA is TGTGCCAGCAGTGACGGACTCTTCAGCAATCAGCCCCAGCATTTT.